What follows is one T cell receptor beta chain and its context. Antigen specificity is unknown. The sample comes from a study of vaccination and CD4 T cells after COVID-19. Overall study: In the convalescent cohort, there were six males and four females, two of them Hispanic. Culture controls were given either a CEFX pool, an HIV-1 Nef pool, or no peptide.

With the Oncomine TCR Beta short-read assay, DNA from cultured CD4+ T cells was sequenced. TCRdb redid the calling of the PCR reads with MiXCR, one entry per CDR3 protein. The table lists 20,000 to 25,000 distinct CDR3 sequences, approximately 40% of them singletons. The CDR3 runs 16 residues. The junction had 8 bases not matched to a gene; V was cut back by 4 bases and J by 0 bases. Germline V lookup: CDR1 SGHVS, CDR2 FQNEAQ. The sample's treatment: approximately nine-day PBMC culture with coronavirus spike peptide pools or control peptides (ViraFEST assay). PBMCs were cultured at around 2 million per well with roughly 9.9 IU/ml IL-2 and 10 ug/ml peptide pools.

The source is a human donor who had recovered from COVID-19. Sequencing was performed on CD4+ T cells from blood, cultured in vitro. The genes are TRBV7-8 and TRBJ1-1, with 7 nucleotides matching TRBD1. The CDR3 reads CASSSLRTGLNTEAFF. In DNA form, the CDR3 reads TGTGCCAGCAGCTCCCTACGGACAGGACTGAACACTGAAGCTTTCTTT.